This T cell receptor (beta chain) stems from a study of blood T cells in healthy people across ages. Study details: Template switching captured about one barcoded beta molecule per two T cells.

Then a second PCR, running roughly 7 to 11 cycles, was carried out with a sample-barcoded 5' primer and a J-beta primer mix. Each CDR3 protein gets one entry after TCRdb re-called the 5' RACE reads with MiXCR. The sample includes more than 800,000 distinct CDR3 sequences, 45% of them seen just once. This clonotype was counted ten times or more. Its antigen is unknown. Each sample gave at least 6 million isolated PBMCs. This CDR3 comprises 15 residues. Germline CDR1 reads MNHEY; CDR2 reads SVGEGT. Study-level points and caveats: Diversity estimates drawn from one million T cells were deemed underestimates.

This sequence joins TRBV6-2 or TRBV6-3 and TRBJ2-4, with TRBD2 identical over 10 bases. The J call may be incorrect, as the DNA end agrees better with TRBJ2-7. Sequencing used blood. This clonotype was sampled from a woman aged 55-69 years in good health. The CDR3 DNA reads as TGTGCCAGCAGTTACGGGCTAGCGGGAGTTGACGAGCAGTACTTC. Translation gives CASSYGLAGVDEQYF.